This is a list of T cell receptor beta chains from one sample in a study of Tregs in tolerant kidney transplant recipients. Assay: immunoSEQ multiplex PCR; the TCRdb copy retains only in-frame clones and omits some. The data contain some 62,000 clones, 95% to 98% of them singletons. The sequencing used Tregs from blood, collected before the transplant. The receptors were sampled from a human donor who received a combined kidney and bone marrow transplant. CDR3s include the opening cysteine and the closing phenylalanine or tryptophan. The D gene is left open where the match is weak. Not all rows give a size; the values are once, few, many and, for expanded clones, a class.

V gene	D gene	J gene	clone size	CDR3 length	CDR3 DNA	CDR3 protein
TRBV19	TRBD1	TRBJ2-7	NA	14	TGTGCCAGTAGTATTGGGACAGTCTCCTACGAGCAGTACTTC	CASSIGTVSYEQYF
TRBV7-2	TRBD2	TRBJ2-5	NA	15	TGTGCCAGCAGTAGCGGGGGGCCGTACCAAGAGACCCAGTACTTC	CASSSGGPYQETQYF
TRBV5-6	TRBD1	TRBJ2-7	NA	14	TGTGCCAGCAGCCAAGGACAGGGTCCCTACGAGCAGTACTTC	CASSQGQGPYEQYF
TRBV5-1	NA	TRBJ2-5	NA	13	TGCGCCAGCAGCTTGGGCGTCGAAGAGACCCAGTACTTC	CASSLGVEETQYF
TRBV28	NA	TRBJ1-5	NA	15	TGTGCCAGCAGTGCTACAGGCGGACGCAATCAGCCCCAGCATTTT	CASSATGGRNQPQHF
TRBV7-2	NA	TRBJ2-7	NA	13	TGTGCCAGCAGCTCAAAGCCTCAGGACAGCGTCAACTTC	CASSSKPQDSVNF
TRBV28	NA	TRBJ1-2	NA	15	TGTGCCAGCAGTTTCTTGGCGGGAGCTAACTATGGCTACACCTTC	CASSFLAGANYGYTF
TRBV4-2	TRBD2	TRBJ2-3	once	20	TGTGCCAGCAGCCAAGACCGATTGGCTAGCGGGGGGGCCGGGGCAGATACGCAGTATTTT	CASSQDRLASGGAGADTQYF
TRBV9	NA	TRBJ1-1	NA	14	TGTGCCAGCAGCGTTAGCCAGGGAGGGACTGAAGCTTTCTTT	CASSVSQGGTEAFF
TRBV18	NA	TRBJ1-3	NA	15	TGTGCCAGCTCACCACCCTACGGGACTTTGAACACCATATATTTT	CASSPPYGTLNTIYF
TRBV5-1	NA	TRBJ2-1	NA	14	TGCGCCAGCAGCTTAGGACTCTTATACAATGAGCAGTTCTTC	CASSLGLLYNEQFF
TRBV5-1	NA	TRBJ2-2	NA	17	TGCGCCAGCAGCTTGGCTGGACAGAGTTTAATCACCGGGGAGCTGTTTTTT	CASSLAGQSLITGELFF
TRBV19	NA	TRBJ2-3	NA	13	TGTGCCAGTAGGACCCCAGGCACCGATACGCAGTATTTT	CASRTPGTDTQYF
TRBV30	NA	TRBJ2-6	once	15	TGTGCCTGGAGTCCAACACGGAGCGGGGCCAACGTCCTGACTTTC	CAWSPTRSGANVLTF
TRBV2	NA	TRBJ1-5	NA	14	TGTGCCAGCAGTTCTGGACAGATTAATCAGCCCCAGCATTTT	CASSSGQINQPQHF
TRBV7-2	TRBD1	TRBJ2-5	NA	14	TGTGCCAGCAGCTTAGTGCCCAGGGGGGAGACCCAGTACTTC	CASSLVPRGETQYF
TRBV6-1	NA	TRBJ1-1	NA	13	TGTGCCAGCAGTGGACAGGCCTCTACTGAAGCTTTCTTT	CASSGQASTEAFF
TRBV5-4	TRBD2	TRBJ2-1	NA	14	TGTGCCAGCAGCTTTGGGACTACACGCAATGAGCAGTTCTTC	CASSFGTTRNEQFF
TRBV11-3	NA	TRBJ1-2	once	16	TGTGCCAGCAGCTCGGTTTTACAGGGAAGGGGGTATGGCTACACCTTC	CASSSVLQGRGYGYTF
TRBV11-2	NA	TRBJ2-3	NA	15	TGTGCCAGCAGCTTAGCCGGACTTCGCACAGATACGCAGTATTTT	CASSLAGLRTDTQYF
TRBV18	NA	TRBJ2-5	once	14	TGTGCCAGCTCAGCACCGTTTAGCGCGGAGACCCAGTACTTC	CASSAPFSAETQYF
TRBV15	TRBD1	TRBJ2-3	NA	17	TGTGCCACCAGCAGAGCCGGGACAGGGGTAAGAAGGGATACGCAGTATTTT	CATSRAGTGVRRDTQYF
TRBV5-4	NA	TRBJ2-7	NA	13	TGTGCCAGCAGCTTGGCAGGGTTGGACGAGCAGTACTTC	CASSLAGLDEQYF
TRBV29-1	NA	TRBJ2-6	NA	15	TGCAGCGTTCAAGGGGACATCTCTGGGGCCAACGTCCTGACTTTC	CSVQGDISGANVLTF